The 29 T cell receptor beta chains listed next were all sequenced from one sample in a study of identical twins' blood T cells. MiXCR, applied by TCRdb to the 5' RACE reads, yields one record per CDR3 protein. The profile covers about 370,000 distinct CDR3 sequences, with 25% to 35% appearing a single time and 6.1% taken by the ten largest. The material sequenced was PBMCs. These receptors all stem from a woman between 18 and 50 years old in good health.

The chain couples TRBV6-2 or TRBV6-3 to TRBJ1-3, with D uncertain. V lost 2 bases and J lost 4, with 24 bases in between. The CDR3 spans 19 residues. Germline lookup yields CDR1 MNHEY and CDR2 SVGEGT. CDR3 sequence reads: CASSYPAALALIAGNTIYF. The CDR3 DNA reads TGTGCCAGCAGTTACCCAGCGGCGCTCGCGCTTATCGCCGGAAACACCATATATTTT.

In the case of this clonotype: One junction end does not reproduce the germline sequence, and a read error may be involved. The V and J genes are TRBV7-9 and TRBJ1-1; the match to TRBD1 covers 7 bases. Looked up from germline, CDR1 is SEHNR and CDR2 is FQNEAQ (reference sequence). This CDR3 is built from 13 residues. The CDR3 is CAGSFGTVFEAFF. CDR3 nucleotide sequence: TGTGCCGGCAGCTTTGGGACAGTCTTTGAAGCTTTCTTT.

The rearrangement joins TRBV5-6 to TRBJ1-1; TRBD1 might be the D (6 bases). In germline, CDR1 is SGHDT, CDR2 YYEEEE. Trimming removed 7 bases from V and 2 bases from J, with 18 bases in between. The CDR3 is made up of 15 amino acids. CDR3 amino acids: CASSSGGGLNTEAFF. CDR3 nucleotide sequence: TGTGCCAGCTCCAGCGGGGGGGGCCTTAACACTGAAGCTTTCTTT.

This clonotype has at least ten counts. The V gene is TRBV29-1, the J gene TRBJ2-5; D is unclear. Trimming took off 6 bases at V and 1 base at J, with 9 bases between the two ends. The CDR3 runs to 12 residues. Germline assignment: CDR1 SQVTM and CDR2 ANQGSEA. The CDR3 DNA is TGCAGCGTCCTAGGAAGCCAAGAGACCCAGTACTTC. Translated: CSVLGSQETQYF.

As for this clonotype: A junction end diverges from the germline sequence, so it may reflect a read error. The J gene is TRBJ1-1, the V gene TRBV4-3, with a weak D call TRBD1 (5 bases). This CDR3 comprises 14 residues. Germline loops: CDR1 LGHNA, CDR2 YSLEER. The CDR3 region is CANSQWGSNTEAFF. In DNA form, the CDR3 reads TGCGCCAACAGCCAGTGGGGGTCGAACACTGAAGCTTTCTTT.

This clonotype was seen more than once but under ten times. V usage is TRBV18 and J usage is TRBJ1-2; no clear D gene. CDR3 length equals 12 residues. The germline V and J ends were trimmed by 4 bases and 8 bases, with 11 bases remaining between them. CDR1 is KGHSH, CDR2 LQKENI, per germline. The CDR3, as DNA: TGTGCCAGCTCACACCCGGTTGGCGGCTACACCTTC. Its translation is CASSHPVGGYTF.

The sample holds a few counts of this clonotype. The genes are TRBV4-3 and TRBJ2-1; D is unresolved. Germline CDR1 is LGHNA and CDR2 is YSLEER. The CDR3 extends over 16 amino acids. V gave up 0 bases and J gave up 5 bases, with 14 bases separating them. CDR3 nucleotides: TGCGCCAGCAGCCAAGATCTGCTCGGCCCGAACAATGAGCAGTTCTTC. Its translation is CASSQDLLGPNNEQFF.

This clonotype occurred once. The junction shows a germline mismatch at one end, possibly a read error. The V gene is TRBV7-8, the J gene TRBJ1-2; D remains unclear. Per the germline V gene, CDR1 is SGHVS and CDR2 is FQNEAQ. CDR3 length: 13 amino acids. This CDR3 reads CTSGSGPNYGYTF. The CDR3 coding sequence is TGTACCAGCGGATCTGGACCTAACTATGGCTACACCTTC. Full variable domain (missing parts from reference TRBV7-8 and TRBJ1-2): GAGVSQSPRYKVAKRGQDVALRCDPISGHVSLFWYQQALGQGPEFLTYFQNEAQLDKSGLPSDRFFAERPEGSVSTLKIQRTQQEDSAVYLCTSGSGPNYGYTFGSGTRLTVV.

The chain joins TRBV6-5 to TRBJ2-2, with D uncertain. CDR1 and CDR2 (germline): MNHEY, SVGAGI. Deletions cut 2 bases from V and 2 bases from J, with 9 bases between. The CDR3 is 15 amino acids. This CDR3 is CASSYGRANTGELFF. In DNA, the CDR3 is TGTGCCAGCAGTTACGGAAGGGCTAACACCGGGGAGCTGTTTTTT.

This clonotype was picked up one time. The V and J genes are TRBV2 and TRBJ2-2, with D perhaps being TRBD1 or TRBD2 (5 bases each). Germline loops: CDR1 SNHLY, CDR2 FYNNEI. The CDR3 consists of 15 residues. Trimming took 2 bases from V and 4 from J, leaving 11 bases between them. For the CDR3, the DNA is TGTGCCAGCAGTGAAATGGGGGTGACCACCGGGGAGCTGTTTTTT. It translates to CASSEMGVTTGELFF.

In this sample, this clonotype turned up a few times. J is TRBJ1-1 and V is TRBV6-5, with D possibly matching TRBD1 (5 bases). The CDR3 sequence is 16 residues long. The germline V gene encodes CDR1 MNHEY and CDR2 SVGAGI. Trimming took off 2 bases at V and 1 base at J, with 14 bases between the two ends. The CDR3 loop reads CASSYGRGVRNTEAFF. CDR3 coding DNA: TGTGCCAGCAGTTACGGACGGGGGGTGAGGAACACTGAAGCTTTCTTT.

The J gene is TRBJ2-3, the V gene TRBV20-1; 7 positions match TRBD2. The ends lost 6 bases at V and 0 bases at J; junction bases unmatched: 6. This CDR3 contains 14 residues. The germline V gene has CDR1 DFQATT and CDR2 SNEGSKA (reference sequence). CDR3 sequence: CSAPGAGSTDTQYF. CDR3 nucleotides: TGCAGTGCCCCAGGAGCGGGAAGCACAGATACGCAGTATTTT.

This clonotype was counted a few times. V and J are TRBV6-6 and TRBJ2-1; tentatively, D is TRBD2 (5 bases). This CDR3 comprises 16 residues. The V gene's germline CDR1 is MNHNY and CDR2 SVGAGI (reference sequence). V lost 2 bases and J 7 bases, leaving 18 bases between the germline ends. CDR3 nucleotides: TGTGCCAGCAGTTACCGGAGCGGAGCCTTGGGGAATGAGCAGTTCTTC. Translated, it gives CASSYRSGALGNEQFF.

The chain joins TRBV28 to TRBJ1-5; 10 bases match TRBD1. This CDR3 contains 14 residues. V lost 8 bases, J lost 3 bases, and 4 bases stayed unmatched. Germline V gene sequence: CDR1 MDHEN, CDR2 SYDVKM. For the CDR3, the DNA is TGTGCCAGCTATGGGACAGGGGACAATCAGCCCCAGCATTTT. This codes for CASYGTGDNQPQHF.

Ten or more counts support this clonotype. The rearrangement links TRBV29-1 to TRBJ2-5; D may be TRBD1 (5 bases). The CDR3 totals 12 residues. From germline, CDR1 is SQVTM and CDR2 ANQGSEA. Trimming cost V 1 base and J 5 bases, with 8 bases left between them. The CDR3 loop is CSVEVYRETQYF. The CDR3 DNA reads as TGCAGCGTTGAAGTGTACAGGGAGACCCAGTACTTC.

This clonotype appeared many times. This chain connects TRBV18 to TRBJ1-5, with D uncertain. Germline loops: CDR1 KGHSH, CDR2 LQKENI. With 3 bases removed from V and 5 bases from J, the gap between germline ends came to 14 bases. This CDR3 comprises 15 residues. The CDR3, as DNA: TGTGCCAGCTCACCTGCTAGGGTCTACGATCAGCCCCAGCATTTT. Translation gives CASSPARVYDQPQHF.

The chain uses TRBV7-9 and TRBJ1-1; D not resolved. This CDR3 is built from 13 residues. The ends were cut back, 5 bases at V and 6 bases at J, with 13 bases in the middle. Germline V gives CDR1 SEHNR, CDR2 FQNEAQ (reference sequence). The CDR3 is CASSPTREAEAFF. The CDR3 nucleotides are TGTGCCAGCAGCCCGACTCGGGAGGCTGAAGCTTTCTTT.

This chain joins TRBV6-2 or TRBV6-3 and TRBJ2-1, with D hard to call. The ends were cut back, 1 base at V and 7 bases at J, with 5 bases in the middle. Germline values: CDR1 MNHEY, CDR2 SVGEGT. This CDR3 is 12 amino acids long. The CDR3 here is CASSYLRNEQFF. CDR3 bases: TGTGCCAGCAGTTACTTGAGGAATGAGCAGTTCTTC.

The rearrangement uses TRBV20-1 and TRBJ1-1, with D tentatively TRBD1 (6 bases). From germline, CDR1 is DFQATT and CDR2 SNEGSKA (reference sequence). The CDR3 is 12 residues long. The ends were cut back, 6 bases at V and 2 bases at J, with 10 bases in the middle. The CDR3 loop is CSATGRNTEAFF. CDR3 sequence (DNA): TGCAGTGCAACAGGGAGAAACACTGAAGCTTTCTTT.

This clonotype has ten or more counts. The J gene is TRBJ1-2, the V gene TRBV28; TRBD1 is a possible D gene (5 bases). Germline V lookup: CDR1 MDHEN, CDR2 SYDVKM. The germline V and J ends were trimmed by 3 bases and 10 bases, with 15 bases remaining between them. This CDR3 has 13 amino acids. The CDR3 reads CASSLGSRVLYTF. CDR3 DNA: TGTGCCAGCAGTTTGGGGTCCAGGGTTCTCTACACCTTC.

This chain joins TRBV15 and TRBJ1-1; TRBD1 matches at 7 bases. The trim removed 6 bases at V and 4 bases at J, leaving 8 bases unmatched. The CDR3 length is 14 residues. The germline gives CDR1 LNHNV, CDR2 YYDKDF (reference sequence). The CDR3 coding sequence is TGTGCCACCAGGTTTCGACAGGGAGGCACTGAAGCTTTCTTT. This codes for CATRFRQGGTEAFF.

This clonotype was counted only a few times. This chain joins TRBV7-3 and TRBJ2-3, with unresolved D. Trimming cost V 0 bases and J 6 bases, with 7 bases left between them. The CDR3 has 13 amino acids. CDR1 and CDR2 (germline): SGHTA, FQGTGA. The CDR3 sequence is CASSLTRVDTQYF. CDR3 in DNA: TGTGCCAGCAGCTTAACGCGAGTCGATACGCAGTATTTT. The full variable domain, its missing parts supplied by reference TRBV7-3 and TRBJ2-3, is GAGVSQTPSNKVTEKGKYVELRCDPISGHTALYWYRQSLGQGPEFLIYFQGTGAADDSGLPNDRFFAVRPEGSVSTLKIQRTERGDSAVYLCASSLTRVDTQYFGPGTRLTVL.

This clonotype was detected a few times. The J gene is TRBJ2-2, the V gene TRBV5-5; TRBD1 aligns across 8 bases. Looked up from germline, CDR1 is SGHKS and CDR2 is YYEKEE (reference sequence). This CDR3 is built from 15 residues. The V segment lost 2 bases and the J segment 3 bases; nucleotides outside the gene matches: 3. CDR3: CASSLDRGHTGELFF. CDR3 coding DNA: TGTGCCAGCAGCTTAGACAGGGGCCACACCGGGGAGCTGTTTTTT.

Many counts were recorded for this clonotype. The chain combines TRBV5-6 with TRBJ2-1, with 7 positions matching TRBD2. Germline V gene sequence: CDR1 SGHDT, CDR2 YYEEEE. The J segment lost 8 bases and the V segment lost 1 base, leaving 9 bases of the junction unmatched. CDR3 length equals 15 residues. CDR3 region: CASSLWGGAKYEQFF. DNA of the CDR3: TGTGCCAGCAGCTTGTGGGGGGGAGCCAAATATGAGCAGTTCTTC.

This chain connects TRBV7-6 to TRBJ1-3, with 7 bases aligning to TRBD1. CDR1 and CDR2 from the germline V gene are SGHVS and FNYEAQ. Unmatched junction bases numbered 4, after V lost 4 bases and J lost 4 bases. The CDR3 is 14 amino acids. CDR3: CASSYPDRGNTIYF. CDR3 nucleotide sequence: TGTGCCAGCAGCTACCCGGACAGGGGAAACACCATATATTTT. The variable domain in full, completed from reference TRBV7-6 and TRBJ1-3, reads GAGVSQSPRYKVTKRGQDVALRCDPISGHVSLYWYRQALGQGPEFLTYFNYEAQQDKSGLPNDRFSAERPEGSISTLTIQRTEQRDSAMYRCASSYPDRGNTIYFGEGSWLTVV.

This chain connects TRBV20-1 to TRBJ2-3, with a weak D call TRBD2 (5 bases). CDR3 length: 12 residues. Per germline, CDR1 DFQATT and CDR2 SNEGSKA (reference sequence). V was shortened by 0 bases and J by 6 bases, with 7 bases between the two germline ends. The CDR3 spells CSAREEADTQYF. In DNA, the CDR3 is TGCAGTGCTAGAGAGGAGGCGGATACGCAGTATTTT.

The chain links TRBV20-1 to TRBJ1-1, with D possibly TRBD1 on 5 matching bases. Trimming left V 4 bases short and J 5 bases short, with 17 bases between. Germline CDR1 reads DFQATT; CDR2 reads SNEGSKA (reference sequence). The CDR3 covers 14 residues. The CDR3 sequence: CSATGYGGRTEAFF. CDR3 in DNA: TGCAGTGCTACAGGGTATGGGGGAAGGACTGAAGCTTTCTTT.

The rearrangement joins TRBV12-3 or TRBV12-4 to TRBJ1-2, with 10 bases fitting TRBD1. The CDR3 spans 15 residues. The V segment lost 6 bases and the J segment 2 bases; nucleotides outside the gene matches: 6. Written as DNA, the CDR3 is TGTGCCAGCAGCAACCCGGGACAGGGGAACTATGGCTACACCTTC. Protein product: CASSNPGQGNYGYTF.

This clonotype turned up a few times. The CDR3 sequence: CATSTGNTEAFF. DNA of the CDR3: TGTGCCACCTCGACAGGGAACACTGAAGCTTTCTTT. The genes are TRBV19 and TRBJ1-1; maybe TRBD1 (6 bases). The CDR3 has 12 amino acids. Trimming removed 10 bases from V and 1 base from J, with 10 bases in between. From germline, CDR1 is LNHDA and CDR2 SQIVND (reference sequence). The full variable domain, in which reference TRBV19 and TRBJ1-1 provide the parts outside the CDR3, is DGGITQSPKYLFRKEGQNVTLSCEQNLNHDAMYWYRQDPGQGLRLIYYSQIVNDFQKGDIAEGYSVSREKKESFPLTVTSAQKNPTAFYLCATSTGNTEAFFGQGTRLTVV.